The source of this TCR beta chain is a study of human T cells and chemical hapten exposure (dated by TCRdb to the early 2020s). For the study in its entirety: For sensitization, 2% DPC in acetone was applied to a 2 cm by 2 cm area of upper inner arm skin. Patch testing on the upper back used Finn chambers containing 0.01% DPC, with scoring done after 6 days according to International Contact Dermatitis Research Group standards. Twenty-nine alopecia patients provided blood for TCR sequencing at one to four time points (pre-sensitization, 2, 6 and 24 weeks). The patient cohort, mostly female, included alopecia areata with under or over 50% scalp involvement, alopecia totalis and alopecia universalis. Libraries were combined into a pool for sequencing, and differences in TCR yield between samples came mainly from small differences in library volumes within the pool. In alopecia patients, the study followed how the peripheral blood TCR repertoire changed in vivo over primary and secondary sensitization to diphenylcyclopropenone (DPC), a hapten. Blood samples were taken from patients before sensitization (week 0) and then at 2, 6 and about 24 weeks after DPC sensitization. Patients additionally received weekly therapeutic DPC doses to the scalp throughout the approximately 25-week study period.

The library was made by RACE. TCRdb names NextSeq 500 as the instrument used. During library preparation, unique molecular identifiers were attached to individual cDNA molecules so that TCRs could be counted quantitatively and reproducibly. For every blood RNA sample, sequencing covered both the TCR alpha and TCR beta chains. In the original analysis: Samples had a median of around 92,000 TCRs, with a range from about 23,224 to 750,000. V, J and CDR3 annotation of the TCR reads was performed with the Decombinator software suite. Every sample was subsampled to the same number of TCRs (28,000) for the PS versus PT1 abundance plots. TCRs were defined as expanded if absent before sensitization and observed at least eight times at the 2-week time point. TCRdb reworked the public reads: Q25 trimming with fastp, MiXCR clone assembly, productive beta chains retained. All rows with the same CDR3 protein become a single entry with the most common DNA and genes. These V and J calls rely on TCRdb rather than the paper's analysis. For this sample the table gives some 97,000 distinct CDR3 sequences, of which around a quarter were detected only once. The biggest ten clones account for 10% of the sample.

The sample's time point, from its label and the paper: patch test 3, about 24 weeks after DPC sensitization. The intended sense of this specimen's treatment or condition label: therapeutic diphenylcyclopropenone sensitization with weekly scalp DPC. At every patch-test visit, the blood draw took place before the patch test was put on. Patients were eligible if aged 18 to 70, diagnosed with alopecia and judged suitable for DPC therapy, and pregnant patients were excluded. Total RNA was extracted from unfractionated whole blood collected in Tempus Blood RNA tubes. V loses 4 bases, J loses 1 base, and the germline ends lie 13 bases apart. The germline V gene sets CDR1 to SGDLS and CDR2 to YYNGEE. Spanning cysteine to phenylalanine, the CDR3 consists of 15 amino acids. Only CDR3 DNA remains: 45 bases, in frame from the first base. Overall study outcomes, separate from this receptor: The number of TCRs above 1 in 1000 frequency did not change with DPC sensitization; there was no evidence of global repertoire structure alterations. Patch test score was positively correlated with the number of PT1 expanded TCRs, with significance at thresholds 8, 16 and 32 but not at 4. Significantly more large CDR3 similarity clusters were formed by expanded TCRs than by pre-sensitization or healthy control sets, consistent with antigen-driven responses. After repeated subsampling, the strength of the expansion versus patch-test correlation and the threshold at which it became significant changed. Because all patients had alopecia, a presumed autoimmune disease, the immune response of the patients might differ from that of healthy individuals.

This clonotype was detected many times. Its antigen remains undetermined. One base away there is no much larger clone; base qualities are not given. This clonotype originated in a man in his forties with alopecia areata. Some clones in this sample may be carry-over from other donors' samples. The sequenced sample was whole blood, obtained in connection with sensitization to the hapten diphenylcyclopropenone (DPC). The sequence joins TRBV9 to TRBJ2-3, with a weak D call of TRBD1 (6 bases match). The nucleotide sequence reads TGTGCCAGCAGCTCCGAATACAGGGGCACAGATACGCAGTATTTT. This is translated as CASSSEYRGTDTQYF.